The 25 T cell receptor beta chains given below trace back to one sample, sequenced in a study of PD-1 blockade in classical Hodgkin lymphoma. Every patient was affected by relapse after autologous stem cell transplantation, while exposure to brentuximab vedotin was not uniform. Measured with immunoSEQ multiplex PCR; TCRdb has only the in-frame clones, and not every one. This sample has tens of thousands of clones, with less than 85% found just once. The specimen was peripheral blood mononuclear cells (PBMCs), collected before the second cycle of nivolumab. All receptors derive from a human donor with classical Hodgkin lymphoma.

The CDR3 coding sequence is TGTGCCAGCTCACCGGCGGATCCAGATACGCAGTATTTT. It codes for CASSPADPDTQYF. The chain combines TRBV18 with TRBJ2-3, with unresolved D. CDR1 and CDR2 (germline): KGHSH, LQKENI. The CDR3 spans 13 residues. Trimming left V 3 bases short and J 4 bases short, with 8 bases between.

This clone was observed a few times. The chain couples TRBV9 to TRBJ2-3, with TRBD2 matching over 10 bases. V gave up 4 bases and J gave up 0 bases; unmatched junction bases: 5. The length of the CDR3 is 16 residues. Looked up from germline, CDR1 is SGDLS and CDR2 is YYNGEE. The CDR3 sequence is CASSSGAGGSTDTQYF. The CDR3 nucleotides read TGTGCCAGCAGCTCCGGAGCGGGGGGGAGCACAGATACGCAGTATTTT.

The V call is TRBV7-9, the J call TRBJ2-7, with TRBD2 as a possible D gene (5 bases). The CDR3 loop spans 14 amino acids. Trimming shortened V by 4 bases and J by 2 bases, and 12 bases separated the two germline ends. Germline CDR1 and CDR2: SEHNR and FQNEAQ (reference sequence). DNA for the CDR3: TGTGCCAGCAGCTCACCGGCGGGTCCCTACGAGCAGTACTTC. Its protein product is CASSSPAGPYEQYF.

This clone was detected a few times. The chain employs TRBV5-1 and TRBJ1-2; no definite D call. The CDR3 contains 14 residues. Germline lookup yields CDR1 SGHRS and CDR2 YFSETQ. Trimming removed 0 bases from V and 2 bases from J, with 8 bases in between. DNA of the CDR3: TGCGCCAGCAGCTTGGCCGTTCAGAACTATGGCTACACCTTC. Residues: CASSLAVQNYGYTF.

V is TRBV9 and J is TRBJ2-1, with a tentative D call TRBD1 (6 bases). The CDR3 spans 15 residues. Germline V gives CDR1 SGDLS, CDR2 YYNGEE. V gave up 0 bases and J gave up 7 bases, with 14 bases separating them. The chain's CDR3 is CASSVEAGEVNEQFF. CDR3 sequence (DNA): TGTGCCAGCAGCGTAGAGGCAGGGGAAGTGAATGAGCAGTTCTTC.

The chain uses TRBV9 and TRBJ1-4; a weak D match, TRBD1 (6 bases). Germline CDR1 and CDR2: SGDLS and YYNGEE. This CDR3 is built from 16 residues. V dropped 3 bases and J dropped 4 bases, with 16 bases sitting between them. The chain's CDR3 is CASSAEGGQGNEKLFF. CDR3 bases: TGTGCCAGCAGCGCGGAAGGGGGGCAGGGTAATGAAAAACTGTTTTTT.

The rearrangement joins TRBV30 to TRBJ2-5; no definite D call. The CDR3 totals 11 residues. Germline lookup yields CDR1 GTSNPN and CDR2 SVGIG (reference sequence). The germline V and J ends were trimmed by 0 bases and 4 bases, with 3 bases remaining between them. The DNA for the CDR3 is TGTGCCTGGAGTGTAGGAGAGACCCAGTACTTC. As protein: CAWSVGETQYF. Together with reference TRBV30 and TRBJ2-5, the CDR3 gives the full variable domain: SQTIHQWPATLVQPVGSPLSLECTVEGTSNPNLYWYRQAAGRGLQLLFYSVGIGQISSEVPQNLSASRPQDRQFILSSKKLLLSDSGFYLCAWSVGETQYFGPGTRLLVL.

The chain links TRBV28 to TRBJ1-1; D may be TRBD1 (6 bases). The germline V gene encodes CDR1 MDHEN and CDR2 SYDVKM. This CDR3 has 13 residues. V was cut by 7 bases and J by 3 bases, with 12 bases left in between. CDR3 DNA sequence: TGTGCCAGCATCACAGGGTCGTACACTGAAGCTTTCTTT. It encodes CASITGSYTEAFF.

The rearrangement links TRBV5-3 to TRBJ1-1; 10 bases line up with TRBD1. TRBV5-3 is an open reading frame, and its role is uncertain. The J segment lost 2 bases and the V segment lost 6 bases, leaving 4 bases of the junction unmatched. This CDR3 spans 14 amino acids. CDR3 DNA: TGTGCCAGAATCGGGACAGGGGTAAACACTGAAGCTTTCTTT. Its translation is CARIGTGVNTEAFF.

This clone was recorded once. Sequence at one end of the junction differs from germline and may be a read error. This chain uses TRBV7-7 with TRBJ2-5, with TRBD2 identical over 14 bases. CDR1 and CDR2 from the germline V gene are SSHAT and FNYEAQ (reference sequence). The CDR3 length is 15 residues. CDR3 nucleotide sequence: TGTGCTAGCAGTACTGGGACTAGCGGGAGAGAGACCCAGTACTTC. It specifies CASSTGTSGRETQYF.

The chain recombines TRBV19 with TRBJ2-3; 7 bases line up with TRBD1. Per germline, CDR1 LNHDA and CDR2 SQIVND (reference sequence). The CDR3 consists of 13 residues. J was trimmed by 0 bases and V by 10 bases; bases with no gene match: 4. CDR3 sequence (DNA): TGTGCCACGTGGACAGGAAGCACAGATACGCAGTATTTT. This codes for CATWTGSTDTQYF.

This chain joins TRBV27 and TRBJ1-2, with 9 bases matching TRBD1. V was clipped by 5 bases and J by 6 bases; unmatched bases: 13. The CDR3 extends over 16 amino acids. Germline assignment: CDR1 MNHEY and CDR2 SMNVEV (reference sequence). The CDR3 DNA reads as TGTGCCAGCAGTCCATTCCCGGGACAGGGAGTAAATGGCTACACCTTC. As protein: CASSPFPGQGVNGYTF.

CDR3 nucleotide sequence: TGTGCCAGCAGTGGTGTGGGGGGATATGGCTACACCTTC. Amino acids: CASSGVGGYGYTF. The chain joins TRBV25-1 to TRBJ1-2, with D perhaps TRBD1 (5 bases). Trimming took off 4 bases at V and 5 bases at J, with 11 bases between the two ends. Germline CDR1 and CDR2: MGHDK and SYGVNS. The CDR3 length is 13 residues.

The chain links TRBV23-1 to TRBJ1-1; D is possibly TRBD1 (5 bases). TRBV23-1 is reported as an ORF; its role is uncertain. V dropped 0 bases and J dropped 5 bases, with 19 bases sitting between them. There are 17 residues in the CDR3. The CDR3, as DNA: TGCGCCAGCAGTCAATCTAGGGCAGGTGGGGGGAGGACTGAAGCTTTCTTT. Its translation: CASSQSRAGGGRTEAFF.

This chain uses TRBV28 with TRBJ2-7, with D perhaps being TRBD1 or TRBD2 (5 bases each). Germline CDR1 reads MDHEN; CDR2 reads SYDVKM. Trimming cost V 6 bases and J 3 bases, with 21 bases left between them. There are 16 residues in the CDR3. This CDR3 reads CASRSSGPGAFYEQYF. CDR3 coding DNA: TGTGCCAGCAGATCCAGCGGCCCCGGGGCGTTCTACGAGCAGTACTTC.

This rearrangement joins TRBV15 to TRBJ1-1; no clear D. Germline-derived CDR1 and CDR2 are LNHNV and YYDKDF (reference sequence). This CDR3 comprises 15 residues. V dropped 0 bases and J dropped 1 base, with 9 bases sitting between them. The CDR3 bases are TGTGCCACCAGCAGAGATACGCGCCAGAACACTGAAGCTTTCTTT. The encoded protein is CATSRDTRQNTEAFF.

The rearrangement uses TRBV30 and TRBJ2-7; D not certain. Between the trimmed V and J ends, which lost 2 bases and 0 bases, there was a span of 8 bases. Germline CDR1 reads GTSNPN; CDR2 reads SVGIG (reference sequence). The CDR3 totals 13 residues. In DNA form, the CDR3 reads TGTGCCTGGAGTATAAAATACTCCTACGAGCAGTACTTC. This gives the protein CAWSIKYSYEQYF.

The chain couples TRBV6-5 to TRBJ1-6; possibly TRBD1 for D (5 bases). V lost 5 bases and J 8 bases, leaving 13 bases between the germline ends. This CDR3 comprises 14 residues. Germline CDR1 MNHEY, CDR2 SVGAGI. The CDR3 DNA sequence: TGTGCCAGCAGTCGCCGTGGGGGTCATTCACCCCTCCACTTT. Translated: CASSRRGGHSPLHF.

The chain is built from TRBV27 and TRBJ2-7; 7 positions match TRBD1. This CDR3 spans 17 amino acids. The germline CDR1 and CDR2 sequences are MNHEY and SMNVEV (reference sequence). With 3 bases clipped from V and 4 bases from J, the junction kept 15 bases outside the gene matches. CDR3 protein: CASSFPPDREIEYEQYF. The CDR3 nucleotides are TGTGCCAGCAGTTTTCCGCCTGACAGGGAGATTGAGTACGAGCAGTACTTC.

This clone showed up just a few times. The rearrangement uses TRBV2 and TRBJ2-7; D remains ambiguous. Looked up from germline, CDR1 is SNHLY and CDR2 is FYNNEI. The CDR3 runs 14 residues. With 2 bases removed from V and 2 bases from J, the gap between germline ends came to 10 bases. The CDR3 spells CASSELSATYEQYF. The CDR3 DNA follows: TGTGCCAGCAGTGAACTGTCAGCAACCTACGAGCAGTACTTC.

This clone is medium-sized by share. The chain carries TRBV9 and TRBJ2-2; tentative D call: TRBD2 (6 bases). The germline CDR1 and CDR2 sequences are SGDLS and YYNGEE. The CDR3 has 16 amino acids. Trimming took off 1 base at V and 3 bases at J, with 13 bases between the two ends. The CDR3 is CASSVNREKDTGELFF. The CDR3, as DNA: TGTGCCAGCAGCGTAAATCGGGAGAAGGACACCGGGGAGCTGTTTTTT.

The chain couples TRBV27 to TRBJ1-6, with 7 bases lining up with TRBD1. Looked up from germline, CDR1 is MNHEY and CDR2 is SMNVEV (reference sequence). The CDR3 has 17 residues. The V gene end was trimmed by 6 bases and the J gene end by 5 bases; junction bases not matched to a gene: 13. This CDR3 is CASRPANRGRDNSPLHF. The DNA of the CDR3 is TGTGCCAGCAGGCCAGCCAACAGGGGACGAGATAATTCACCCCTCCACTTT.

This chain connects TRBV6-5 to TRBJ2-7, with D possibly TRBD1 on 6 matching bases. This CDR3 contains 13 residues. Per the germline V gene, CDR1 is MNHEY and CDR2 is SVGAGI. Trimming left V 3 bases short and J 4 bases short, with 10 bases between. The CDR3 DNA reads as TGTGCCAGCAGTTATGGGGACATATACGAGCAGTACTTC. Translated: CASSYGDIYEQYF.

This chain joins TRBV5-1 and TRBJ1-1, with D possibly matching TRBD1 (5 bases). V lost 5 bases to trimming and J lost 0 bases, with 14 bases between them. CDR3 length: 15 residues. Germline V gene sequence: CDR1 SGHRS, CDR2 YFSETQ. In DNA, the CDR3 is TGCGCCAGCAGACCCTGGGGCAGCATGAACACTGAAGCTTTCTTT. This translates into CASRPWGSMNTEAFF.

The chain joins TRBV4-1 to TRBJ2-2; D ambiguous. V was shortened by 2 bases and J by 7 bases, with 8 bases between the two germline ends. CDR1 is MGHRA and CDR2 is YSYEKL in the germline V gene. This CDR3 has 13 amino acids. CDR3 in DNA: TGCGCCAGCAGCCAACCTACGGGCGGGGAGCTGTTTTTT. It translates to CASSQPTGGELFF.